The rows below give T cell receptor beta chains drawn from one sample of a study of Ad26.COV2.S vaccination and SARS-CoV-2 variants. Produced via immunoSEQ multiplex PCR; TCRdb's table is partial and in-frame only. The data hold hundreds of thousands of clones, with about nine tenths observed a single time. The specimen comprised peripheral blood, sampled in a trial of Ad26.COV2.S vaccine versus placebo. Receptor source: a person between 18 and 60 years old who received the Ad26.COV2.S COVID-19 vaccine or a placebo. Both conserved end residues are part of each CDR3. A D gene is named only where the DNA matches it firmly. Expanded clones get a size class; other rows say once, few or many, or leave the size out.

v_call	d_call	j_call	clone_size	cdr3_aa	cdr3_nt
TRBV19	NA	TRBJ1-2	NA	CASSGPWGYTF	TGTGCCAGTAGCGGACCCTGGGGCTACACCTTC
TRBV5-1	TRBD1	TRBJ2-5	NA	CASSITGTGEETQYF	TGCGCCAGCAGCATAACCGGGACAGGGGAGGAGACCCAGTACTTC
TRBV5-4	NA	TRBJ2-3	NA	CASSWGGGGSTDTQYF	TGTGCCAGCAGCTGGGGGGGAGGGGGCAGCACAGATACGCAGTATTTT
TRBV19	NA	TRBJ2-1	NA	CASSKANEQFF	TGTGCCAGTAGTAAGGCCAATGAGCAGTTCTTC
TRBV5-1	NA	TRBJ2-7	NA	CASSMGREDEQYF	TGCGCCAGCAGCATGGGTAGGGAGGACGAGCAGTACTTC
TRBV15	NA	TRBJ2-5	once	CATSRDAIGGETQYF	TGTGCCACCAGCAGAGATGCGATAGGTGGTGAGACCCAGTACTTC
TRBV6-4	NA	TRBJ2-3	NA	CASSETPSTDTQYF	TGTGCCAGCAGTGAGACTCCTAGCACAGATACGCAGTATTTT
TRBV24-1	TRBD1	TRBJ2-4	NA	CATSEGGQGQNIQYF	TGTGCCACCAGTGAGGGAGGACAGGGACAAAACATTCAGTACTTC
TRBV5-4	NA	TRBJ1-1	NA	CASSLDAGRTEAFF	TGTGCCAGCAGCTTGGACGCGGGGCGGACTGAAGCTTTCTTT
TRBV3-1/TRBV3-2	TRBD1	TRBJ1-1	NA	CASSQQTGVVLSSAF	TGTGCCAGCAGCCAACAAACAGGGGTAGTTTTGTCATCGGCCTTT
TRBV15	NA	TRBJ1-3	NA	CATSRDRGPAGNTIYF	TGTGCCACCAGCAGAGATCGGGGGCCGGCCGGAAACACCATATATTTT
TRBV7-8	TRBD1	TRBJ2-7	few	CASTRDRGREQYF	TGTGCCAGCACCCGGGACAGGGGGCGCGAGCAGTACTTC
TRBV6-5	TRBD2	TRBJ2-3	NA	CASSYSGGLADTQYF	TGTGCCAGCAGTTATTCGGGGGGGCTCGCAGATACGCAGTATTTT
TRBV2	NA	TRBJ1-2	NA	CASSGATRGGYTF	TGTGCCAGCAGTGGGGCCACTCGGGGAGGCTACACCTTC
TRBV20-1	NA	TRBJ2-5	NA	CSASDRRGRETQYF	TGCAGTGCTAGTGACCGTCGGGGCAGGGAGACCCAGTACTTC
TRBV6-1	TRBD1	TRBJ1-5	few	CASSDTSGGGNQPQHF	TGTGCCAGCAGTGACACCTCAGGGGGCGGCAATCAGCCCCAGCATTTT
TRBV29-1	NA	TRBJ2-7	few	CSVEVSSYEQYF	TGCAGCGTTGAGGTCAGCTCCTACGAGCAGTACTTC
TRBV13	TRBD1	TRBJ2-2	NA	CASSARGRNTGELFF	TGTGCCAGCAGCGCCAGGGGGAGGAACACCGGGGAGCTGTTTTTT
TRBV18	NA	TRBJ2-3	NA	CASSPSTDTQYF	TGTGCCAGCTCACCCTCCACAGATACGCAGTATTTT
TRBV3-1/TRBV3-2	TRBD1	TRBJ1-2	NA	CASSHGDRGVTF	TGTGCCAGCAGCCATGGGGACAGGGGGGTCACCTTC
TRBV27	NA	TRBJ1-3	NA	CASRGVSGNTIYF	TGTGCCAGCAGGGGGGTTTCGGGAAACACCATATATTTT
TRBV6-5	NA	TRBJ1-2	NA	CASRRLGVGYTF	TGTGCCAGCAGGCGACTAGGCGTTGGCTACACCTTC
TRBV14	TRBD2	TRBJ2-1	NA	CASSPFRDYEQFF	TGTGCCAGCAGCCCATTCCGGGACTACGAGCAGTTCTTC
TRBV7-3	NA	TRBJ1-2	NA	CASSLGSYRLSILNYGYTF	TGTGCCAGCAGCTTAGGTTCGTACAGACTCTCCATATTAAACTATGGCTACACCTTC
TRBV6-5	NA	TRBJ1-6	NA	CASSYSEQDNSPLHF	TGTGCCAGCAGTTACTCCGAACAGGATAATTCACCCCTCCACTTT
TRBV7-9	NA	TRBJ1-2	NA	CASSFRMDYGYTF	TGTGCCAGCAGCTTTCGAATGGACTATGGCTACACCTTC
TRBV5-5	NA	TRBJ1-5	NA	CASSLVWQNNQPQHF	TGTGCCAGCAGCTTGGTCTGGCAGAACAATCAGCCCCAGCATTTT
TRBV19	NA	TRBJ1-5	few	CASSIVQGGQPQHF	TGTGCCAGTAGTATAGTACAGGGTGGTCAGCCCCAGCATTTT
TRBV14	NA	TRBJ2-3	NA	CASSQNTDTQYF	TGTGCCAGCAGCCAAAATACGGATACGCAGTATTTT
TRBV5-6	NA	TRBJ2-7	NA	CASSFSDSTYEQYF	TGTGCCAGCAGCTTCTCCGACAGCACCTACGAGCAGTACTTC
TRBV5-1	TRBD1	TRBJ1-5	NA	CASSPGQVVGDQPQHF	TGCGCCAGCAGCCCTGGACAGGTTGTTGGGGATCAGCCCCAGCATTTT
TRBV12-5	TRBD1	TRBJ2-7	NA	CASGSTGNEQYF	TGTGCTAGTGGATCGACAGGGAACGAGCAGTACTTC
TRBV6-5	NA	TRBJ2-1	NA	CARRPGPCRNEQFF	TGTGCCCGGCGCCCGGGACCCTGCCGGAATGAGCAGTTCTTC
TRBV9	NA	TRBJ1-3	medium-sized	CASSVGQSSGNTIYF	TGTGCCAGCAGCGTGGGACAAAGCTCTGGAAACACCATATATTTT
TRBV18	NA	TRBJ1-1	NA	CASSPRSGTNTEAFF	TGTGCCAGCTCACCAAGATCAGGGACGAACACTGAAGCTTTCTTT
TRBV7-2	TRBD1	TRBJ2-3	NA	CASSLNDRGDTDTQYF	TGTGCCAGCAGCTTAAACGACAGGGGAGACACAGATACGCAGTATTTT
TRBV10-3	TRBD1	TRBJ1-4	NA	CATQGVNEKLFF	TGTGCCACACAGGGGGTTAATGAAAAACTGTTTTTT
TRBV4-3	NA	TRBJ1-1	NA	CASSQGGTGSNTEAFF	TGCGCCAGCAGCCAAGGAGGAACAGGATCGAACACTGAAGCTTTCTTT
TRBV27	NA	TRBJ1-1	NA	CASRDRGSYNTEAFF	TGTGCCAGCAGGGATAGGGGGTCCTATAACACTGAAGCTTTCTTT
TRBV6-6	NA	TRBJ1-2	once	CASSQQRWDEAVLGYTF	TGTGCCAGCAGTCAACAACGGTGGGACGAGGCAGTACTAGGCTACACCTTC
TRBV11-3	NA	TRBJ2-5	NA	CASSSGTLGETQYF	TGTGCCAGCAGCTCCGGGACCCTGGGGGAGACCCAGTACTTC